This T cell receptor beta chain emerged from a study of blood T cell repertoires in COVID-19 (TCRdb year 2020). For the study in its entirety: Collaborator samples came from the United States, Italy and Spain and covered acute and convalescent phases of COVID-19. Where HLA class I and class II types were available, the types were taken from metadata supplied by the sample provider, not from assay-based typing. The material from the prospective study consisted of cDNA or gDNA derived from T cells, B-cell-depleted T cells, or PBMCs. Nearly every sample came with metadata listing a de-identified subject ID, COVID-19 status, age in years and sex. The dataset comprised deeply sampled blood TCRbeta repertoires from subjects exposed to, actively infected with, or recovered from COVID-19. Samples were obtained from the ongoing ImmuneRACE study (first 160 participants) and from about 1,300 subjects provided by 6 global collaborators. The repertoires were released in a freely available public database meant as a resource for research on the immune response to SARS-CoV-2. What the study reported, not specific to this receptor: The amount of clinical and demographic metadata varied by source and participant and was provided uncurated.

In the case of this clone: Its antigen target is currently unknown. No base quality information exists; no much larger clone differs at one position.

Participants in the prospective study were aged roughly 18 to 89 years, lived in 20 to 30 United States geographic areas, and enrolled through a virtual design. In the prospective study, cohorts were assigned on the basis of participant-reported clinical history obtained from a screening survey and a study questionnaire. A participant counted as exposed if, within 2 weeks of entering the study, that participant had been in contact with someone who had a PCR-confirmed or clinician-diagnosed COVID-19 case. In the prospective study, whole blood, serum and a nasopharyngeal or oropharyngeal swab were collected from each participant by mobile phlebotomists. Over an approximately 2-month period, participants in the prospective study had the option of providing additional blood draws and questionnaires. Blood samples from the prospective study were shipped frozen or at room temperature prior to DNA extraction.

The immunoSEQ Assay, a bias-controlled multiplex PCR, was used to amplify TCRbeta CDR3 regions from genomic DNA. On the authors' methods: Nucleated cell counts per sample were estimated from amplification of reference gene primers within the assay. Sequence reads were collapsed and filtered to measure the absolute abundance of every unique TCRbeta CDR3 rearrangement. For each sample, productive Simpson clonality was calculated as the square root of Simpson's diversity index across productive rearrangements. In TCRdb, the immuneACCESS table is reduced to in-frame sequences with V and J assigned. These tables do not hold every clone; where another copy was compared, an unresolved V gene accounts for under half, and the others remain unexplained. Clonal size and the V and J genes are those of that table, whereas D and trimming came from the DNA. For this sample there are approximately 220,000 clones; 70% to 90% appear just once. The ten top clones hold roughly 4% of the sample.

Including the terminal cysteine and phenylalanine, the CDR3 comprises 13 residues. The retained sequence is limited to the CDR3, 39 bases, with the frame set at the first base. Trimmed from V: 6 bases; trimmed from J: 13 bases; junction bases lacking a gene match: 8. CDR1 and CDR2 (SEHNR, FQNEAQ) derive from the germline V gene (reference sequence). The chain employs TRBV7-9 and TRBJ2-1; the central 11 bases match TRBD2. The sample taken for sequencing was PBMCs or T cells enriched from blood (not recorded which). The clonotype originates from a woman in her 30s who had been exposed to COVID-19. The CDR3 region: CASRRRGLAVQFF. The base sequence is TGTGCCAGCAGAAGACGGGGACTAGCGGTTCAGTTCTTC. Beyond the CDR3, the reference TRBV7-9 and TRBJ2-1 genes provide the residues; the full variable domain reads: DTGVSQNPRHKITKRGQNVTFRCDPISEHNRLYWYRQTLGQGPEFLTYFQNEAQLEKSRLLSDRFSAERPKGSFSTLEIQRTEQGDSAMYLCASRRRGLAVQFFGPGTRLTVL.